These T cell receptor beta chains were read from a single sample in a study of blood T cells in healthy people across ages. Each CDR3 protein gets one entry after TCRdb re-called the 5' RACE reads with MiXCR. The sample holds 700,000 to 1,000,000 distinct CDR3 sequences, more than 40% seen once. The material sequenced was blood. The receptors were sampled from a man aged 60 to 69 in good health. The conserved cysteine and the conserved F or W are not part of the CDR3 here. Each record gives: V gene, clone size, D gene, CDR3 protein. A D gene is named only where the DNA matches it firmly. Expanded clones get a size class; other rows say once, few or many, or leave the size out.

TRBV24-1,.,.,ATSDPTGPGDTQY
TRBV20-1,.,.,SARGWTPGHNSPLH
TRBV6-2/TRBV6-3,.,.,ASRRTVHGELF
TRBV9,.,.,ASSAGPSSYEQY
TRBV4-3,once,TRBD1,ASSQGVGQGAGETQY
TRBV5-1,.,TRBD2,ASSLGTSPPGQETQY
TRBV9,.,TRBD2,ASSVGLAANEQY
TRBV6-2/TRBV6-3,.,TRBD1,ASSSAGTGGGEQY
TRBV4-3,.,.,ASSQGTRSSYNELL
TRBV20-1,.,.,SAAGVPKNIQY
TRBV28,.,TRBD2,ASKGAGTTDTQY
TRBV20-1,.,.,SARGVSWGDTQY
TRBV2,.,TRBD1,ASTSTGINTEAF
TRBV11-1,.,.,ASSKGGTPYEQY
TRBV28,few,TRBD2,ASSLRLAGSETQY
TRBV20-1,.,.,SAAVGDTQY
TRBV12-3/TRBV12-4,.,.,ATGRRDEQY
TRBV15,.,.,ATSRGGEKAPEKLF
TRBV20-1,.,TRBD2,SARDLASGITDTQY
TRBV2,.,TRBD1,ASSVPTGAGSYNEQF
TRBV5-5,.,TRBD1,ASSLSPWDSFKNIQY
TRBV5-1,.,TRBD1,ASSLGTGGSYNEQF
TRBV27,.,.,ASSLQSNSYNEQF
TRBV9,.,TRBD2,ASSPRGGALETQY
TRBV5-1,.,.,ASSGTGTYTDTQY
TRBV20-1,.,TRBD2,SATKAGAGGANVLT
TRBV12-3/TRBV12-4,few,TRBD1,ASRAQTGFNQPQH
TRBV27,.,TRBD1,ASSLSWGTGGYEQY
TRBV4-3,.,.,ASSQTRAGASTRNEQF
TRBV7-3,few,.,ASSLTRSGHNEQF
TRBV6-6,few,.,ASSKGGMGETQY
TRBV6-2/TRBV6-3,.,.,ASRTGSFYGYT
TRBV6-1,.,.,ASSPQSGLDSPLH
TRBV6-5,few,.,ASSYSRRTDNYGYT
TRBV4-3,.,.,SSSQDLWGPYEQY
TRBV9,.,.,ASSSPGEGNEQF
TRBV28,once,TRBD2,ASSVRGLIQETQY
TRBV30,few,.,AWGTNTEAF
TRBV6-2/TRBV6-3,.,TRBD1,ASRMTGSNYGYT
TRBV7-3,once,.,ASSQDRASTDTQY
TRBV7-6,few,TRBD1,ASSLPTGPLSDTQY
TRBV27,.,.,ASGPVWPDTGELF
TRBV20-1,.,TRBD2,SAEGLAGADTQY
TRBV20-1,few,TRBD2,SARDTSGGAYNEQF
TRBV27,many,TRBD2,ASSPAGRESYEQY
TRBV18,few,.,ASSPPRGPNTEAF
TRBV7-2,.,.,ASSLASQGMREAQY
TRBV11-2,.,TRBD1,ASSPRGRGGTEAF
TRBV14,once,TRBD1,ASSQGDRRHWYGYT
TRBV3-1,.,TRBD2,ASSPFTPGLAGQETQY
TRBV5-1,once,.,ASSAGMSYEQY
TRBV25-1,few,.,ASSPSQTRGETQY
TRBV30,few,.,AWNLQGNTEAF
TRBV5-1,few,.,ASRRAENYGYT
TRBV20-1,few,.,SPRTGKTNEKLF
TRBV7-2,few,.,ASSLDTATNEKLF
TRBV7-2,.,.,VSSRRSNTGELF
TRBV12-3/TRBV12-4,.,.,ASSYDNEQF
TRBV15,few,TRBD1,ATDRGEGKLF